The sequence of this TCR beta chain was determined in a study of T cells in Graves' hyperthyroidism and ophthalmopathy. At the level of the study: Peripheral blood specimens were obtained at initial diagnosis, prior to any treatment.

Orbital computed tomography and thyroid ultrasound, together with serum TRAb and thyroxine and clinical symptoms, were used for diagnoses. PBMCs were sourced from less than 13 ml fresh peripheral blood. In this sample, this clonotype turned up many times. Trimming took off 3 bases at V and 8 bases at J, with 13 bases between the two ends. This CDR3 region has 14 residues. Germline V CDR1 and CDR2: KGHSH, LQKENI. Researchers amplified the TCR beta CDR3 regions from RNA transcripts. In the first-round RT-PCR of the TCR CDR3, the HTBI primer set was used. TCRdb re-derived calls from the multiplex PCR reads in MiXCR, one entry per CDR3 protein. The sample contains over 400,000 distinct CDR3 sequences, approximately 15% of which appear only once.

The receptor was derived from a man younger than 30 with Graves' ophthalmopathy. The V call is TRBV18, the J call TRBJ1-4, with D perhaps TRBD1 (6 bases). The specimen sequenced was blood. The CDR3 is CASSPAGVREKLFF. The CDR3 bases are TGTGCCAGCTCACCGGCAGGGGTACGGGAAAAACTGTTTTTT.